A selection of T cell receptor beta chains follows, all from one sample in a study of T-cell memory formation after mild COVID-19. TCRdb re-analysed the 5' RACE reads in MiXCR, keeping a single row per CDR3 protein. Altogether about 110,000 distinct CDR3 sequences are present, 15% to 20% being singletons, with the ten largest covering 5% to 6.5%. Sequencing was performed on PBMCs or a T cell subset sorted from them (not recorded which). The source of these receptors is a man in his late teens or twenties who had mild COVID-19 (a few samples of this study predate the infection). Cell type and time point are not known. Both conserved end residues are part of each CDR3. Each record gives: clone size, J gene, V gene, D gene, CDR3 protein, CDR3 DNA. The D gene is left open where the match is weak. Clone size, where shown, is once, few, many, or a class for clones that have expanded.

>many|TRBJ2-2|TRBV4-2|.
CASSQDWDSLTGELFF
TGTGCCAGCAGCCAAGATTGGGACTCCCTGACCGGGGAGCTGTTTTTT
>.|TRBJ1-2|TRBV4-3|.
CASTRQAGDSYGYTF
TGCGCCAGCACCCGGCAGGCAGGGGACTCCTATGGCTACACCTTC
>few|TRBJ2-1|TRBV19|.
CASTQGPSYNEQFF
TGTGCCAGTACTCAGGGGCCCTCCTACAATGAGCAGTTCTTC
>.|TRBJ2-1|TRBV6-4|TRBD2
CASSDWTSPNEQFF
TGTGCCAGCAGTGACTGGACTAGCCCCAATGAGCAGTTCTTC
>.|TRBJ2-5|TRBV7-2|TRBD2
CASSPGTSGRLETQYF
TGTGCCAGCAGCCCCGGGACTAGCGGGCGTCTTGAGACCCAGTACTTC
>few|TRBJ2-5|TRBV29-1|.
CSGVLGRETQYF
TGCAGCGGGGTTCTGGGGCGCGAGACCCAGTACTTC
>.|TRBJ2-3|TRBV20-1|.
CSGREGSQDTQYF
TGCAGTGGTCGTGAGGGTTCCCAAGATACGCAGTATTTT
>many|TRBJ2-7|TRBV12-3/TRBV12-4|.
CASSFSSHTSYEQYF
TGTGCCAGCAGTTTTTCCAGCCACACATCCTACGAGCAGTACTTC
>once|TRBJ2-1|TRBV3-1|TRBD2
CASSQAEAGGFYEQFF
TGTGCCAGCAGCCAAGCGGAGGCGGGGGGGTTCTATGAGCAGTTCTTC
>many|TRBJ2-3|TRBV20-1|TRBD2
CSARSWRESTDTQYF
TGCAGTGCTAGAAGCTGGCGGGAGAGCACAGATACGCAGTATTTT
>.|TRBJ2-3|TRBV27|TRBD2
CASKTGWRGGPDTQYF
TGTGCCAGCAAGACAGGGTGGCGGGGGGGGCCAGATACGCAGTATTTT
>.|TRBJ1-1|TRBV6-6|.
CASSPRGGADTEAFF
TGTGCCAGCAGCCCGCGGGGGGGGGCGGACACTGAAGCTTTCTTT
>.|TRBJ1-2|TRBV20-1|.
CSARAKSAYGYTF
TGCAGTGCTAGAGCGAAGTCCGCGTATGGCTACACCTTC
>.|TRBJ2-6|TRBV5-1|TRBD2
CASSPRLAGTSGANVLTF
TGCGCCAGCAGCCCCAGACTAGCGGGGACCTCTGGGGCCAACGTCCTGACTTTC
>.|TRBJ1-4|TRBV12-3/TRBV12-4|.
CASSLGQGEKLFF
TGTGCCAGCAGTTTGGGGCAGGGTGAAAAACTGTTTTTT
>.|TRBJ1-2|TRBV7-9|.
CASSFDSLYGYTF
TGTGCCAGCAGCTTTGACAGCTTATATGGCTACACCTTC
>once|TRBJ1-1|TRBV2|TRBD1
CASQLRGRNEAFF
TGTGCCAGCCAACTCAGGGGGCGGAATGAAGCTTTCTTT
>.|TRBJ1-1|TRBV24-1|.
CATSAPGSPDTEAFF
TGTGCCACCAGTGCTCCAGGGTCCCCGGACACTGAAGCTTTCTTT
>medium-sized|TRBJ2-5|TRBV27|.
CASSFGQGQQETQYF
TGTGCCAGCAGTTTCGGCCAGGGCCAACAAGAGACCCAGTACTTC
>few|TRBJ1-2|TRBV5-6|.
CASSLKGVGYGYTF
TGTGCCAGCAGCTTGAAGGGGGTCGGCTATGGCTACACCTTC
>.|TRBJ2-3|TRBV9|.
CASSAHQNPATTDTQYF
TGTGCCAGCAGCGCACACCAGAACCCCGCCACCACAGATACGCAGTATTTT
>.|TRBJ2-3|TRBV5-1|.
CAWGPEGDTQYF
TGCGCTTGGGGTCCGGAGGGAGATACGCAGTATTTT
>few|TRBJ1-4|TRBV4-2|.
CASRLPQGKLFF
TGTGCCAGCAGACTCCCTCAGGGGAAACTGTTTTTT
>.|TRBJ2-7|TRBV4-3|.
CASSPQSATDSYEQYF
TGCGCCAGCAGCCCCCAGTCCGCGACGGACTCCTACGAGCAGTACTTC
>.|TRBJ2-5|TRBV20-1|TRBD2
CSARDTGGPGETQYF
TGCAGTGCTAGAGACACGGGGGGGCCGGGAGAGACCCAGTACTTC
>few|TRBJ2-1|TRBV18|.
CASSVDTGGNEQFF
TGTGCCAGCTCAGTAGACACTGGGGGTAATGAGCAGTTCTTC
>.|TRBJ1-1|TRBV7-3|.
CASSPGAGSTEAFF
TGTGCCAGCAGCCCAGGGGCCGGGAGCACTGAAGCTTTCTTT